The entry that follows covers one T cell receptor (beta chain) sequence. Its target is unknown. The data derive from a study of blood T cells in healthy people across ages. Points from the study as a whole: Age brought a roughly linear fall in TCR beta diversity measured per million T cells. Higher diversity, along with more naive CD4+ cells, distinguished long-lived donors from aged donors. Reliance upon unsorted PBMCs precluded definitive naive versus antigen-experienced comparison.

The J segment lost 0 bases and the V segment lost 10 bases, leaving 2 bases of the junction unmatched. CDR3 length: 13 amino acids. The germline gives CDR1 SNHLY, CDR2 FYNNEI. It was with a sample-barcoded 5' primer and a J-beta primer mix that a second PCR of roughly 7 to 12 cycles was run. TCRdb analysed the 5' RACE reads with MiXCR anew, one entry per CDR3 protein. The table shows 650,000 to 950,000 distinct CDR3 sequences, with around two fifths occurring only once. The sample taken for sequencing was blood. This TCR was recovered from a man in his sixties in good health. J is TRBJ2-1 and V is TRBV2, with 8 nucleotides matching TRBD2. CDR3 loop: CAISGVSYNEQFF. CDR3 in DNA: TGTGCCATTAGCGGGGTCTCCTACAATGAGCAGTTCTTC.